This section outlines one T cell receptor beta chain sequence together with its context. The CDR3 covers 15 residues. The V end lost 6 bases, the J end lost 0 bases, and 12 bases lay between the germline ends. Germline V gene lookup returns CDR1 KGHSH and CDR2 LQKENI. TCRdb processed the RT-PCR reads anew with MiXCR; each CDR3 protein has one entry. The sample lists hundreds of thousands of distinct CDR3 sequences; 11% to 15% were seen once. The chain recombines TRBV18 with TRBJ1-3; D might be TRBD1 (5 bases). Sequenced: memory CD4+ T cells from blood. The sequence derives from a female donor in good health, serving as a healthy control. CDR3 coding DNA: TGTGCCAGCTCCCGGCAGGGTCCCTCTGGAAACACCATATATTTT. Amino acid sequence: CASSRQGPSGNTIYF. The complete variable domain, with remaining parts taken from reference TRBV18 and TRBJ1-3, reads NAGVMQNPRHLVRRRGQEARLRCSPMKGHSHVYWYRQLPEEGLKFMVYLQKENIIDESGMPKERFSAEFPKEGPSILRIQQVVRGDSAAYFCASSRQGPSGNTIYFGEGSWLTVV.